This entry lists 12 T cell receptor beta chains sequenced from one sample in a study of immune evolution from preneoplasia to lung adenocarcinoma. Produced via immunoSEQ multiplex PCR; TCRdb's table is partial and in-frame only. Of a few thousand clones detected, about three quarters appear once; the ten largest clones hold more than 9%. Material for sequencing was FFPE lung adenocarcinoma in situ tissue. These receptors all come from a person aged 60 to 85 with lung adenocarcinoma.

J is TRBJ1-1 and V is TRBV5-1; a weak D match, TRBD1 (6 bases). The germline V and J ends were trimmed by 2 bases and 1 base, with 9 bases remaining between them. The CDR3 spans 14 residues. Germline V CDR1 and CDR2: SGHRS, YFSETQ. CDR3 DNA: TGCGCCAGCAGCTTAATGGACAGGAACACTGAAGCTTTCTTT. It is translated as CASSLMDRNTEAFF.

This clone was counted between two and nine times. V usage is TRBV30 and J usage is TRBJ2-5; D gene uncertain. Germline V gene lookup returns CDR1 GTSNPN and CDR2 SVGIG (reference sequence). The V end was cut by 4 bases, the J end by 5 bases, with 8 bases between. The CDR3 loop spans 11 amino acids. The CDR3 DNA follows: TGTGCCTGGAAGAGCAAGGAGACCCAGTACTTC. It translates to CAWKSKETQYF.

This clone appeared a few times. The CDR3 DNA sequence: TGTGCCAGCAGTTCTCCGGACAGGGGCCCCACTGAAGCTTTCTTT. Translating it yields CASSSPDRGPTEAFF. V and J are TRBV27 and TRBJ1-1; 9 bases are shared with TRBD1. V lost 4 bases, J lost 4 bases, and 7 bases stayed unmatched. From germline, CDR1 is MNHEY and CDR2 SMNVEV (reference sequence). The CDR3 length is 15 residues.

The chain joins TRBV11-3 to TRBJ1-1; 7 bases map to TRBD1. The CDR3 is made up of 14 amino acids. CDR1 is SGHNT and CDR2 is YENEEA in the germline V gene. V shed 2 bases, J shed 5 bases, and the junction held 5 bases outside the gene matches. The CDR3 sequence: CASSLQGVGTEAFF. CDR3 sequence (DNA): TGTGCCAGCAGCTTACAGGGGGTAGGGACTGAAGCTTTCTTT.

This chain connects TRBV4-1 to TRBJ2-1; TRBD2 is a possible D gene (6 bases). The CDR3 runs to 13 residues. Trimming cost V 0 bases and J 10 bases, with 10 bases left between them. Germline loops: CDR1 MGHRA, CDR2 YSYEKL. This chain's CDR3 is CASSQDGGWEQFF. The CDR3 region has the DNA TGCGCCAGCAGCCAAGATGGGGGGTGGGAGCAGTTCTTC.

This chain links TRBV20-1 with TRBJ2-7, with D possibly TRBD1 on 7 matching bases. Germline-derived CDR1 and CDR2 are DFQATT and SNEGSKA (reference sequence). Trimming stripped 4 bases from V and 7 bases from J, with 11 bases between. There are 11 residues in the CDR3. This CDR3 is CSAKTGREQYF. DNA for the CDR3: TGCAGTGCTAAGACAGGGAGGGAGCAGTACTTC.

This chain connects TRBV19 to TRBJ1-1; D gene unclear. Trimming took 1 base from V and 0 from J, leaving 9 bases between them. Germline values: CDR1 LNHDA, CDR2 SQIVND (reference sequence). The length of the CDR3 is 15 residues. The CDR3 DNA reads TGTGCCAGTAGTATAGTCGTGACGGTGAACACTGAAGCTTTCTTT. This gives the protein CASSIVVTVNTEAFF.

The genes are TRBV2 and TRBJ1-5; TRBD1 matches at 7 bases. The V segment lost 0 bases and the J segment 5 bases; nucleotides outside the gene matches: 4. The germline gives CDR1 SNHLY, CDR2 FYNNEI. The CDR3 covers 15 residues. DNA for the CDR3: TGTGCCAGCAGTGAAGCCGCAGGGGGTCATCAGCCCCAGCATTTT. Protein: CASSEAAGGHQPQHF.

The chain carries TRBV5-4 and TRBJ1-4; tentatively, D is TRBD1 (6 bases). CDR1 is SGHNT, CDR2 YYREEE, per germline (reference sequence). Trimming pared 2 bases from V and 8 bases from J, leaving 16 bases between. The CDR3 is 15 residues long. CDR3 coding DNA: TGTGCCAGCAGCTTCTACAGGGCTGGCATGGAAAAACTGTTTTTT. This gives the protein CASSFYRAGMEKLFF.

This CDR3 is CASSLRGSAYNEQFF. CDR3 nucleotides: TGTGCCAGCAGCTTACGAGGGTCAGCTTACAATGAGCAGTTCTTC. The chain carries TRBV7-9 and TRBJ2-1; D may be TRBD2 (5 bases). This CDR3 has 15 residues. The V end was cut by 2 bases, the J end by 4 bases, with 12 bases between. CDR1 and CDR2 from the germline V gene are SEHNR and FQNEAQ (reference sequence).

There are a few counts of this clone. The CDR3 region has the DNA TGCGCCAGCAGTACAGGGGATTTGAACACTGAAGCTTTCTTT. Amino acid sequence: CASSTGDLNTEAFF. This chain connects TRBV5-1 to TRBJ1-1; 7 bases match TRBD1. Germline V gene sequence: CDR1 SGHRS, CDR2 YFSETQ. The length of the CDR3 is 14 residues. Trimming took 5 bases from V and 0 from J; bases not matched to a gene: 4.

V is TRBV7-6 and J is TRBJ2-5; D uncertain. V lost 5 bases and J lost 5, with 9 bases in between. Germline V gene data show CDR1 as SGHVS and CDR2 as FNYEAQ. This CDR3 region has 12 residues. CDR3 residues: CASSRLLETQYF. Here the CDR3 DNA reads TGTGCCAGCAGCCGATTATTGGAGACCCAGTACTTC.